The 21 T cell receptor beta chains below all came from one sample that was sequenced in a study of blood T cell repertoires in COVID-19. The method was immunoSEQ multiplex PCR; TCRdb's version includes in-frame clones alone and lacks a portion of them. The data contain about 200,000 clones, 85% to 90% of them singletons. Sequencing used peripheral blood. The receptor set was obtained from a woman between 70 and 85 years old with acute or convalescent COVID-19.

The V and J genes are TRBV10-3 and TRBJ1-5; D may be TRBD1 (6 bases). CDR3 length equals 14 residues. Germline CDR1 and CDR2: ENHRY and SYGVKD. Trimming shortened V by 4 bases and J by 3 bases, and 10 bases separated the two germline ends. CDR3 protein: CAISAGVINQPQHF. In DNA, the CDR3 is TGTGCCATCAGTGCAGGGGTTATCAATCAGCCCCAGCATTTT.

This rearrangement joins TRBV27 to TRBJ2-1; TRBD1 agrees at 7 bases. This CDR3 has 14 residues. Trimming at V came to 6 bases and at J to 3 bases, leaving 5 bases not matched to a gene. CDR1 and CDR2 (germline): MNHEY, SMNVEV (reference sequence). As DNA, the CDR3 is TGTGCCAGCAGCCGACAGGGTCTCTACAATGAGCAGTTCTTC. This codes for CASSRQGLYNEQFF.

This sequence joins TRBV5-1 and TRBJ1-1; the match to TRBD1 covers 7 bases. Germline values: CDR1 SGHRS, CDR2 YFSETQ. The junction had 3 bases not matched to a gene; V was cut back by 4 bases and J by 0 bases. This CDR3 is built from 14 residues. The CDR3: CASSQTGLNTEAFF. CDR3 nucleotides: TGCGCCAGCAGCCAGACAGGGTTGAACACTGAAGCTTTCTTT.

J is TRBJ2-2 and V is TRBV5-1; D may be TRBD2 (5 bases). The CDR3 runs to 15 residues. Germline V gene lookup returns CDR1 SGHRS and CDR2 YFSETQ. Trimming cost V 2 bases and J 7 bases, with 15 bases left between them. CDR3 in DNA: TGCGCCAGCAGCTTCCGGGATTCGTCGGGCGGGGAGCTGTTTTTT. Its protein product is CASSFRDSSGGELFF.

The V gene is TRBV20-1, the J gene TRBJ1-5; perhaps TRBD1 as D (5 bases). The germline V gene has CDR1 DFQATT and CDR2 SNEGSKA (reference sequence). The length of the CDR3 is 13 residues. V was pared by 3 bases and J by 1 base, with 7 bases between. The CDR3 sequence: CSASWGSNQPQHF. DNA for the CDR3: TGCAGTGCTAGTTGGGGCAGCAATCAGCCCCAGCATTTT.

The chain carries TRBV5-4 and TRBJ2-7, with D maybe TRBD1 (5 bases). CDR3 length: 16 residues. Germline CDR1 reads SGHNT; CDR2 reads YYREEE (reference sequence). The V and J ends lost 0 bases and 3 bases respectively, with 16 bases between them. CDR3 in DNA: TGTGCCAGCAGCTTGGAGTACAGGACGAGTAGCTACGAGCAGTACTTC. It yields the protein CASSLEYRTSSYEQYF.

The chain is built from TRBV18 and TRBJ2-7; D perhaps matches TRBD1 (6 bases). V gave up 5 bases and J gave up 2 bases, with 16 bases separating them. CDR1 KGHSH and CDR2 LQKENI come from the germline V gene. The CDR3 extends over 15 amino acids. The CDR3 bases are TGTGCCAGCTCAAAAAACAGGGAAGCGACCTACGAGCAGTACTTC. This translates into CASSKNREATYEQYF.

The chain recombines TRBV7-2 with TRBJ2-1, with D possibly matching TRBD2 (5 bases). The CDR3 length is 15 residues. V gave up 5 bases and J gave up 6 bases, with 17 bases separating them. CDR1 and CDR2 from the germline V gene are SGHTA and FQGNSA. CDR3 DNA: TGTGCCAGCAGCCTACTCATCCCGGGGAGCAATGAGCAGTTCTTC. Translation: CASSLLIPGSNEQFF.

The chain employs TRBV6-5 and TRBJ1-4, with 7 bases fitting TRBD1. J was trimmed by 6 bases and V by 6 bases; bases with no gene match: 10. The germline V gene encodes CDR1 MNHEY and CDR2 SVGAGI. CDR3 size: 15 residues. CDR3 coding DNA: TGTGCCAGCAGCTTAAAAATTGGACAGGATGAAAAACTGTTTTTT. As protein: CASSLKIGQDEKLFF.

The sample holds one count of this clone. The V and J genes are TRBV10-2 and TRBJ1-2; perhaps TRBD1 as D (5 bases). The CDR3 runs to 14 residues. V was clipped by 7 bases and J by 5 bases, with 17 bases between them. The V gene's germline CDR1 is WSHSY and CDR2 SAAADI. CDR3 coding DNA: TGCGCCAGCACCCTGGGCCTGGGGGGGTATGGCTACACCTTC. Its protein product is CASTLGLGGYGYTF.

V is TRBV2 and J is TRBJ1-6; D unresolved. CDR1 is SNHLY and CDR2 is FYNNEI in the germline V gene. The CDR3 has 15 residues. V lost 4 bases and J 5 bases, leaving 12 bases between the germline ends. CDR3 nucleotide sequence: TGTGCCAGCAGTGGGGCAGCTCGCAATAATTCACCCCTCCACTTT. Translating it yields CASSGAARNNSPLHF.

The chain carries TRBV4-3 and TRBJ1-2, with 11 bases identical to TRBD1. The V segment lost 4 bases and the J segment 6 bases; nucleotides outside the gene matches: 7. In germline, CDR1 is LGHNA, CDR2 YSLEER. The CDR3 sequence is 15 residues long. DNA of the CDR3: TGCGCCAGCAGCCCGGACAGGGGGCGCGCTAATGGCTACACCTTC. Its protein is CASSPDRGRANGYTF.

This chain joins TRBV5-4 and TRBJ2-7, with 7 bases fitting TRBD1. This CDR3 spans 14 amino acids. V trimming: 6 bases; J trimming: 1 base; junction bases outside the gene matches: 7. The germline gives CDR1 SGHNT, CDR2 YYREEE (reference sequence). In DNA, the CDR3 is TGTGCCAGCACATCAGGGGGAATGTCCTACGAGCAGTACTTC. Protein sequence: CASTSGGMSYEQYF.

The rearrangement joins TRBV5-1 to TRBJ1-4, with a possible D match to TRBD1 (5 bases). The CDR3 extends over 15 amino acids. Trimming left V 0 bases short and J 7 bases short, with 13 bases between. The germline V gene has CDR1 SGHRS and CDR2 YFSETQ. The CDR3, as DNA: TGCGCCAGCAGCTTGGAGGGCAGGGTACGTGAAAAACTGTTTTTT. It translates to CASSLEGRVREKLFF.

The chain couples TRBV5-1 to TRBJ2-2; 9 bases line up with TRBD1. Germline V gene lookup returns CDR1 SGHRS and CDR2 YFSETQ. V shed 9 bases and J 6 bases; nucleotides not matched to a gene: 9. The length of the CDR3 is 14 residues. CDR3 in DNA: TGCGCCACCACCGGGACAGGGATATCCGGGGAGCTGTTTTTT. It specifies CATTGTGISGELFF.

The rearrangement links TRBV19 to TRBJ1-5, with 7 bases identical to TRBD1. Per germline, CDR1 LNHDA and CDR2 SQIVND (reference sequence). This CDR3 is 13 amino acids long. The ends lost 6 bases at V and 3 bases at J; junction bases unmatched: 2. CDR3 loop: CASRDRVNQPQHF. CDR3 sequence (DNA): TGTGCCAGTAGAGACAGGGTCAATCAGCCCCAGCATTTT.

The V call is TRBV11-2, the J call TRBJ2-1, with D perhaps matching TRBD1 (6 bases). The CDR3 is made up of 13 amino acids. CDR1 is SGHAT, CDR2 FQNNGV, per germline. Trimming took 3 bases from V and 10 from J, leaving 13 bases between them. The chain's CDR3 is CASSFDRNEEQFF. The CDR3 coding sequence is TGTGCCAGCAGCTTCGACAGGAACGAAGAGCAGTTCTTC.

This chain connects TRBV11-2 to TRBJ2-3; D perhaps matches TRBD1 (5 bases). CDR3 size: 14 residues. Trimming stripped 3 bases from V and 5 bases from J, with 12 bases between. Germline CDR1 is SGHAT and CDR2 is FQNNGV. Written as DNA, the CDR3 is TGTGCCAGCAGCTTCACCGTAAGGGGAGATACGCAGTATTTT. Encoded protein: CASSFTVRGDTQYF. Supplemented by reference TRBV11-2 and TRBJ2-3, the full variable domain reads EAGVAQSPRYKIIEKRQSVAFWCNPISGHATLYWYQQILGQGPKLLIQFQNNGVVDDSQLPKDRFSAERLKGVDSTLKIQPAKLEDSAVYLCASSFTVRGDTQYFGPGTRLTVL.

This clone was found a few times. V usage is TRBV7-9 and J usage is TRBJ1-4; TRBD1 aligns across 7 bases. Germline V gene data show CDR1 as SEHNR and CDR2 as FQNEAQ (reference sequence). The CDR3 has 12 residues. V was clipped by 0 bases and J by 14 bases; unmatched bases: 3. The CDR3 nucleotides are TGTGCCAGCAGCTTAGCGCGGGACAGCCTGTTTTTT. Its translation is CASSLARDSLFF. The variable domain in full, completed from reference TRBV7-9 and TRBJ1-4, reads DTGVSQNPRHKITKRGQNVTFRCDPISEHNRLYWYRQTLGQGPEFLTYFQNEAQLEKSRLLSDRFSAERPKGSFSTLEIQRTEQGDSAMYLCASSLARDSLFFGSGTQLSVL.

The J gene is TRBJ1-4, the V gene TRBV5-4; TRBD1 matches at 8 bases. Trimming took 0 bases from V and 16 from J; bases not matched to a gene: 14. The CDR3 has 15 residues. Per the germline V gene, CDR1 is SGHNT and CDR2 is YYREEE (reference sequence). CDR3 sequence reads: CASSLAGTGYRKEFF. The CDR3 region has the DNA TGTGCCAGCAGCTTGGCCGGGACAGGCTATAGAAAAGAGTTTTTT. Drawing the rest from reference TRBV5-4 and TRBJ1-4, the complete variable domain is ETGVTQSPTHLIKTRGQQVTLRCSSQSGHNTVSWYQQALGQGPQFIFQYYREEENGRGNFPPRFSGLQFPNYSSELNVNALELDDSALYLCASSLAGTGYRKEFFGSGTQLSVL.

This chain uses TRBV11-3 with TRBJ2-5; 8 positions match TRBD2. This CDR3 spans 17 amino acids. Germline V gene data show CDR1 as SGHNT and CDR2 as YENEEA. The J segment lost 7 bases and the V segment lost 0 bases, leaving 13 bases of the junction unmatched. The chain's CDR3 is CASSLESRGGPRGTQYF. CDR3 DNA: TGTGCCAGCAGCTTAGAGAGTCGCGGGGGGCCCCGAGGGACCCAGTACTTC.